The rows below give T cell receptor beta chains drawn from one sample of a study of shared clonotypes between healthy human individuals. Some clones are missing from TCRdb's copy, which holds only in-frame ones; the method was immunoSEQ multiplex PCR. This repertoire shows around 500,000 clones, 60% to 85% found once; its top ten account for over 10%. Sample: PBMCs. These receptor sequences come from a woman in her thirties or forties in good health. Some clones in this sample may be carry-over from other donors' samples. Both conserved end residues are part of each CDR3. A D gene is named only where the DNA matches it firmly. Not every row has a clone size; where given, it reads once, few, many or a size class.

D: NA; V: TRBV28; J: TRBJ2-5; size: NA; CDR3: CASTPGGSGKGTQYF; DNA: TGTGCCAGCACCCCGGGCGGTAGCGGTAAAGGGACCCAGTACTTC
D: NA; V: TRBV19; J: TRBJ1-1; size: few; CDR3: CASAPGYNTEAFF; DNA: TGTGCCAGTGCACCAGGGTATAACACTGAAGCTTTCTTT
D: NA; V: TRBV19; J: TRBJ1-2; size: NA; CDR3: CASSIPGDNYGYTF; DNA: TGTGCCAGTAGTATCCCAGGGGACAACTATGGCTACACCTTC
D: NA; V: TRBV18; J: TRBJ2-2; size: NA; CDR3: CASSLGRGTGELFF; DNA: TGTGCCAGCTCACTTGGGCGAGGCACCGGGGAGCTGTTTTTT
D: TRBD2; V: TRBV7-3; J: TRBJ2-1; size: once; CDR3: CASCLVRGGSPYNEQFF; DNA: TGTGCCAGCTGCCTGGTAAGGGGCGGGAGTCCCTACAATGAGCAGTTCTTC
D: TRBD1; V: TRBV27; J: TRBJ2-2; size: once; CDR3: CASRRTGNTGELFF; DNA: TGTGCCAGCAGAAGGACAGGGAACACCGGGGAGCTGTTTTTT
D: TRBD1; V: TRBV5-1; J: TRBJ1-2; size: NA; CDR3: CASSGGQNYGYTF; DNA: TGCGCCAGCAGCGGGGGACAGAACTATGGCTACACCTTC
D: NA; V: TRBV5-1; J: TRBJ2-2; size: NA; CDR3: CASSPFSVSTGELFF; DNA: TGCGCCAGCAGCCCTTTTTCGGTTTCAACCGGGGAGCTGTTTTTT
D: TRBD1; V: TRBV5-1; J: TRBJ2-3; size: NA; CDR3: CASSLAVDRAADTQYF; DNA: TGCGCCAGCAGCTTGGCCGTGGACAGGGCGGCAGATACGCAGTATTTT
D: NA; V: TRBV7-3; J: TRBJ1-1; size: NA; CDR3: CASSLHRDSEAFF; DNA: TGTGCCAGCAGCTTACACAGAGACTCTGAAGCTTTCTTC
D: TRBD1; V: TRBV6-1; J: TRBJ1-1; size: NA; CDR3: CASTLPGQVKDEAFF; DNA: TGTGCCAGCACCCTACCGGGACAGGTGAAGGATGAAGCTTTCTTT
D: TRBD2; V: TRBV5-4; J: TRBJ2-2; size: many; CDR3: CASSLPSGSSGELFF; DNA: TGTGCCAGCAGCTTGCCTAGCGGGAGCTCCGGGGAGCTGTTTTTT
D: NA; V: TRBV9; J: TRBJ2-4; size: few; CDR3: CASSPRVGIAKNIQYF; DNA: TGTGCCAGCAGCCCGAGGGTCGGGATAGCCAAAAACATTCAGTACTTC
D: NA; V: TRBV11-2; J: TRBJ2-5; size: many; CDR3: CASSLGTGEETQYF; DNA: TGTGCCAGCAGCTTAGGGACTGGGGAAGAGACCCAGTACTTC
D: TRBD1; V: TRBV28; J: TRBJ1-4; size: NA; CDR3: CASRGGQNEKLFF; DNA: TGTGCCAGCAGGGGGGGACAGAATGAAAAACTGTTTTTT
D: NA; V: TRBV23-1; J: TRBJ2-7; size: NA; CDR3: CARGEFMYEQYF; DNA: TGCGCCAGAGGGGAGTTCATGTACGAGCAGTACTTC
D: NA; V: TRBV10-3; J: TRBJ1-5; size: NA; CDR3: CAISEGAVSNQPQHF; DNA: TGTGCCATCAGTGAGGGGGCGGTGAGCAATCAGCCCCAGCATTTT
D: NA; V: TRBV5-4; J: TRBJ1-3; size: NA; CDR3: CASSLDGLNSGNTIYF; DNA: TGTGCCAGCAGCTTGGACGGCCTTAACTCTGGAAACACCATATATTTT
D: NA; V: TRBV15; J: TRBJ1-2; size: NA; CDR3: CATSREANRPNYGYTF; DNA: TGTGCCACCAGCAGGGAAGCGAACAGGCCGAACTATGGCTACACCTTC
D: TRBD2; V: TRBV28; J: TRBJ2-5; size: once; CDR3: CASSLGGSGETQYF; DNA: TGTGCCAGCAGTTTGGGCGGGAGCGGGGAGACCCAGTACTTC
D: NA; V: TRBV27; J: TRBJ1-1; size: NA; CDR3: CASRPTAMNTEAFF; DNA: TGTGCCAGCAGACCGACAGCTATGAACACTGAAGCTTTCTTT
D: NA; V: TRBV29-1; J: TRBJ2-1; size: once; CDR3: CSVGTDGYNEQFF; DNA: TGCAGCGTTGGAACGGACGGCTACAATGAGCAGTTCTTC
D: NA; V: TRBV28; J: TRBJ2-7; size: many; CDR3: CASSSLRGPRAYEQYF; DNA: TGTGCCAGCAGTTCATTGCGGGGGCCCAGGGCCTACGAGCAGTACTTC
D: TRBD2; V: TRBV28; J: TRBJ2-7; size: NA; CDR3: CASSQLAGGSYEQYF; DNA: TGTGCCAGCAGTCAACTAGCGGGAGGCTCTTACGAGCAGTACTTC
D: TRBD2; V: TRBV5-4; J: TRBJ2-3; size: NA; CDR3: CASSLRLAGGPSTDTQYF; DNA: TGTGCCAGCAGCCTTCGACTAGCGGGAGGCCCTAGCACAGATACGCAGTATTTT
D: TRBD2; V: TRBV19; J: TRBJ2-2; size: once; CDR3: CASTETSGPEEELFF; DNA: TGTGCCAGTACGGAGACTAGCGGCCCTGAGGAGGAGCTGTTTTTT
D: TRBD2; V: TRBV28; J: TRBJ2-4; size: NA; CDR3: CASSLAAGAHIQYF; DNA: TGTGCCAGCAGTTTAGCTGCGGGAGCGCACATTCAGTACTTC
D: NA; V: TRBV19; J: TRBJ2-2; size: NA; CDR3: CASSTQEGLALFF; DNA: TGTGCCAGTAGCACCCAGGAGGGCCTCGCGCTGTTTTTT